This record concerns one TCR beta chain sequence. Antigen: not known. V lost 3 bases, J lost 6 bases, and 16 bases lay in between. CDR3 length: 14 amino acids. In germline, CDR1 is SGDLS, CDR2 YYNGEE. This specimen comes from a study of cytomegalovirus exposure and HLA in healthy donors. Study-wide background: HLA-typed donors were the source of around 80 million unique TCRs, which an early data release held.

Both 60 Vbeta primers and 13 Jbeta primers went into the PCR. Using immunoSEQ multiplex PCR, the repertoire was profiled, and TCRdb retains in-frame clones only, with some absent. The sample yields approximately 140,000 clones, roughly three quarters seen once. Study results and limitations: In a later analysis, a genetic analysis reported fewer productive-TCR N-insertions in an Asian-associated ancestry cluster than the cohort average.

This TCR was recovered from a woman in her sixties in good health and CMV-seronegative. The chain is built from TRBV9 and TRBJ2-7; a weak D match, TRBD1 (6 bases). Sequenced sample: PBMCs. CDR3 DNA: TGTGCCAGCAGCGATATGACAGGTACGGGCGAGCAGTACTTC. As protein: CASSDMTGTGEQYF.